The rows below give T cell receptor beta chains drawn from one sample of a study of blood T cell repertoires in COVID-19. Method: immunoSEQ multiplex PCR; TCRdb's copy keeps in-frame clones and lacks some. This table has approximately 40,000 clones, roughly 89% appearing once. Material for sequencing was peripheral blood. The receptors derive from a man aged 35-49 years with COVID-19, enrolled during active disease. CDR3s include the opening cysteine and the closing phenylalanine or tryptophan. D genes are given only for firm matches. Not all rows give a size; the values are once, few, many and, for expanded clones, a class.

d_gene | len | j_gene | abundance | v_gene | CDR3aa | CDR3nt
. | 14 | TRBJ2-3 | . | TRBV6-5 | CASRRGPAADTQYF | TGTGCCAGCAGACGAGGGCCGGCGGCAGATACGCAGTATTTT
TRBD1 | 17 | TRBJ1-4 | . | TRBV28 | CASSLARGLGSNEKLFF | TGTGCCAGCAGTTTGGCCAGGGGGCTTGGATCTAATGAAAAACTGTTTTTT
. | 14 | TRBJ1-5 | . | TRBV19 | CASRAREVNQPQHF | TGTGCCAGTAGAGCCCGGGAAGTCAATCAGCCCCAGCATTTT
TRBD2 | 19 | TRBJ2-5 | . | TRBV7-9 | CASSSPLGVAGFVGETQYF | TGTGCCAGCAGCTCCCCCTTAGGGGTAGCGGGATTTGTCGGAGAGACCCAGTACTTC
. | 15 | TRBJ2-1 | . | TRBV7-8 | CASSSTPGILNEQFF | TGTGCCAGCAGCTCGACACCCGGGATACTCAATGAGCAGTTCTTC
TRBD2 | 17 | TRBJ2-3 | few | TRBV11-2 | CASSLEPSGGFTDTQYF | TGTGCCAGCAGCTTAGAACCTAGCGGGGGGTTCACAGATACGCAGTATTTT
. | 14 | TRBJ1-2 | . | TRBV27 | CASSFREGTGGYTF | TGTGCCAGCAGTTTTAGAGAAGGGACTGGTGGCTACACCTTC
. | 15 | TRBJ2-7 | . | TRBV28 | CASSLKLGSPYEQYF | TGTGCCAGCAGTTTGAAACTGGGCAGCCCCTACGAGCAGTACTTC
TRBD1 | 15 | TRBJ2-7 | . | TRBV5-4 | CASSLDRGFSYEQYF | TGTGCCAGCAGCTTGGACAGGGGGTTTTCCTACGAGCAGTACTTC
TRBD2 | 16 | TRBJ2-2 | . | TRBV2 | CASSETAGGRTGELFF | TGTGCCAGCAGTGAAACAGCGGGGGGGCGCACCGGGGAGCTGTTTTTT
. | 14 | TRBJ2-7 | . | TRBV5-4 | CASSLRDTSYEQYF | TGTGCCAGCAGCCTTCGGGACACTTCCTACGAGCAGTACTTC
. | 13 | TRBJ2-7 | . | TRBV6-5 | CASIANSYLEQYF | TGTGCCAGCATTGCCAACAGCTACTTAGAGCAGTACTTC
. | 12 | TRBJ2-1 | . | TRBV29-1 | CSVEQAGWEQFF | TGCAGCGTTGAACAGGCAGGCTGGGAGCAGTTCTTC
. | 13 | TRBJ1-5 | . | TRBV2 | CASTGGRGQPQHF | TGTGCCAGCACCGGAGGCAGGGGACAGCCCCAGCATTTT
. | 17 | TRBJ2-2 | once | TRBV7-3 | CASSPKGGTLNTGELFF | TGTGCCAGCAGCCCTAAGGGGGGGACATTGAACACCGGGGAGCTGTTTTTT
TRBD2 | 15 | TRBJ2-3 | . | TRBV28 | CASSVLAGGPDTQYF | TGTGCCAGCAGTGTTCTAGCGGGGGGCCCGGATACGCAGTATTTT
TRBD1 | 16 | TRBJ2-7 | . | TRBV30 | CAWSADPGQGANEQYF | TGTGCCTGGAGTGCCGACCCGGGACAGGGGGCTAACGAGCAGTACTTC
. | 12 | TRBJ1-1 | . | TRBV29-1 | CSVERRNTEAFF | TGCAGCGTCGAAAGGAGGAACACTGAAGCTTTCTTT
TRBD2 | 16 | TRBJ2-1 | . | TRBV5-6 | CASSPRLAGSYNEQFF | TGTGCCAGCAGCCCGAGACTAGCGGGGAGCTACAATGAGCAGTTCTTC
TRBD2 | 18 | TRBJ2-5 | . | TRBV4-2 | CASSQDGTSGWAQETQYF | TGTGCCAGCAGCCAAGATGGTACTAGCGGTTGGGCCCAAGAGACCCAGTACTTC
TRBD1 | 15 | TRBJ1-5 | . | TRBV3-1/TRBV3-2 | CASSQNRGIGQPQHF | TGTGCCAGCAGCCAAAACAGGGGGATTGGTCAGCCCCAGCATTTT
. | 15 | TRBJ2-3 | once | TRBV6-5 | CASTPHGRDTDTQYF | TGTGCCAGCACCCCTCATGGGAGGGACACGGATACGCAGTATTTT
. | 15 | TRBJ2-1 | . | TRBV19 | CASSGTGFSYNEQFF | TGTGCCAGTAGTGGAACAGGATTCTCCTACAATGAGCAGTTCTTC
TRBD1 | 15 | TRBJ2-7 | . | TRBV30 | CAWSPTGGNGFEQYF | TGTGCCTGGAGTCCTACAGGGGGTAACGGATTCGAGCAGTACTTC
. | 19 | TRBJ2-7 | once | TRBV13 | CASSPTPGGSASSSYEQYF | TGTGCCAGCAGCCCTACCCCCGGCGGCAGCGCGTCTAGCTCCTACGAGCAGTACTTC
. | 15 | TRBJ2-7 | once | TRBV7-5 | CVRSTPNYIAYEQYF | TGTGTCAGAAGCACCCCCAACTACATAGCCTACGAGCAGTACTTC
. | 18 | TRBJ1-2 | . | TRBV4-2 | CASSQEPLGGGSNYGYTF | TGTGCCAGCAGCCAGGAGCCCCTAGGTGGGGGCTCCAACTATGGCTACACCTTC
. | 14 | TRBJ2-3 | . | TRBV27 | CASSLGQATDTQYF | TGTGCCAGCAGTTTGGGACAAGCCACAGATACGCAGTATTTT
. | 15 | TRBJ1-5 | few | TRBV7-8 | CASSLETGGPQPQHF | TGTGCCAGCAGCTTAGAAACCGGAGGGCCTCAGCCCCAGCATTTT
. | 15 | TRBJ1-6 | . | TRBV5-1 | CASSISGTGNSPLHF | TGCGCCAGCAGCATAAGCGGGACGGGTAATTCACCCCTCCACTTT
. | 16 | TRBJ2-7 | . | TRBV5-4 | CASSSELGHGLGEQYF | TGTGCCAGCAGCTCCGAGTTGGGACACGGTCTTGGCGAGCAGTACTTC
TRBD1 | 14 | TRBJ1-4 | . | TRBV28 | CASSSPTGYEKLFF | TGTGCCAGCAGTTCACCGACAGGGTATGAAAAACTGTTTTTT